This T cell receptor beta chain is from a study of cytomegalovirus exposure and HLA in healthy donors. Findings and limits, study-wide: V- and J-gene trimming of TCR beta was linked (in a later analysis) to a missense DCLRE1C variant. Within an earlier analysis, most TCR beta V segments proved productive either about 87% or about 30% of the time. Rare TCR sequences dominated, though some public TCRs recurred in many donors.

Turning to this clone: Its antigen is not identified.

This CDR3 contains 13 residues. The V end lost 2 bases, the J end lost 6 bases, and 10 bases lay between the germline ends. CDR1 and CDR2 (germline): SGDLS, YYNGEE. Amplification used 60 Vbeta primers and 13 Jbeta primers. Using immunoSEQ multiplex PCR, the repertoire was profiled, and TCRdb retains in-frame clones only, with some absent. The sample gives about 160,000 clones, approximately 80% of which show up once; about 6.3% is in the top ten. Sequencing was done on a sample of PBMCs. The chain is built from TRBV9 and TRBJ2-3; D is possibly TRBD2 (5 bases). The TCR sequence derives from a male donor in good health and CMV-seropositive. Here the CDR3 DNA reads TGTGCCAGCAGCGTCCGGACTTATGATACGCAGTATTTT. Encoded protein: CASSVRTYDTQYF.